The source of this TCR beta chain is a study of graft-versus-host responses after intestinal transplantation. Across the whole study: Recipients were all induced with anti-thymocyte globulin, then given tacrolimus and steroids for around three years.

J was trimmed by 7 bases and V by 11 bases; bases with no gene match: 14. The CDR3 has 13 amino acids. The germline V gene encodes CDR1 ENHRY and CDR2 SYGVKD. This clone has a handful of counts. The antigen is undetermined. Method: immunoSEQ multiplex PCR; TCRdb's copy keeps in-frame clones and lacks some. The sample holds approximately 90,000 clones, approximately 90% seen once. This TCR was recovered from a human donor who was the organ donor for an intestinal transplant. This chain joins TRBV10-3 and TRBJ2-7; 7 bases are a match to TRBD2. Sequenced material: unstimulated CD8+ T cells sorted from spleen or lymph node cells, taken before transplant. CDR3 bases: TGTGCCGTTTCGGGGACTACTCCCCGAGAGCAGTACTTC. Protein product: CAVSGTTPREQYF.